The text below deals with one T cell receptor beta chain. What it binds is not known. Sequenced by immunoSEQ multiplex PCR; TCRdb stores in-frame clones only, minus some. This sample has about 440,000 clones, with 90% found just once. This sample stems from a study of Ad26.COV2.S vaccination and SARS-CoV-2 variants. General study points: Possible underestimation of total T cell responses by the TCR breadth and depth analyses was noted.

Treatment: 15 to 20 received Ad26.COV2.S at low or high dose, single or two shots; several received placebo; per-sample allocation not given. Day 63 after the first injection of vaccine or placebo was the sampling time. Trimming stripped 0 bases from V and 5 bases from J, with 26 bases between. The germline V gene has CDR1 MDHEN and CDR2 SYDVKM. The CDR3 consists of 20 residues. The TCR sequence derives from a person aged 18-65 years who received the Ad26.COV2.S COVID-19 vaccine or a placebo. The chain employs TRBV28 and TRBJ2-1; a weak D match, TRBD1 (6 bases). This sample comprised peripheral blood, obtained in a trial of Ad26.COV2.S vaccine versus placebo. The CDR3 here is CASSLWRIKQGSHLDNEQFF. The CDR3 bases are TGTGCCAGCAGTTTATGGAGGATTAAACAGGGTTCCCACCTCGACAATGAGCAGTTCTTC.